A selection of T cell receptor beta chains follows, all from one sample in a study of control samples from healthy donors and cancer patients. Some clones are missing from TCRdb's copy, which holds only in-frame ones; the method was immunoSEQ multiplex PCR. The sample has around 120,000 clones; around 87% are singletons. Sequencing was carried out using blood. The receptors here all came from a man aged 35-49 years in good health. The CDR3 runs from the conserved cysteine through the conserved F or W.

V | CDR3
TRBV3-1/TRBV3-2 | CASQDRGAKNIQYF
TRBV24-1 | CATSASKTGFTGELFF
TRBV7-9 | CASSSGQVSFF
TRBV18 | CASSPPVGGNGYTF
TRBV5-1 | CASRTGEKLFF
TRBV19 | CASQDSLGNQPQHF
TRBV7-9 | CASSLGGQGPPLHF
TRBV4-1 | CASSTTNVSPYEQYF
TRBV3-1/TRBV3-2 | CASSQDGWGLPQHF
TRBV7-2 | CASSSSGGRDETQYF
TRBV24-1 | CATSGDFLGDTQYF
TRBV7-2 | CASSPVARLNTGELFF
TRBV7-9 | CASSLDGTQYF
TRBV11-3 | CASSRRSNEQFF
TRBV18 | CASSTGVEAFF
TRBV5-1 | CASSPGPQGMNTEAFF
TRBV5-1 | CASRDAGLRHNEQFF